This entry lists 22 T cell receptor beta chains sequenced from one sample in a study of blood T cell repertoires in COVID-19. Clones were read by immunoSEQ multiplex PCR, and TCRdb kept only the in-frame ones, dropping some. The sample consists of some 120,000 clones, roughly nine tenths of them appearing once. The sequencing sample was made of peripheral blood. Receptors originate from a man aged 70-80 years with active or convalescent COVID-19.

The genes are TRBV5-6 and TRBJ2-3, with 10 positions matching TRBD1. The germline V gene encodes CDR1 SGHDT and CDR2 YYEEEE. The CDR3 has 16 amino acids. Trimming removed 2 bases from V and 5 bases from J; junction bases left unmatched: 8. CDR3 in amino acids: CASSLRTGGFVDTQYF. The CDR3 coding sequence is TGTGCCAGCAGCTTACGGACAGGGGGATTTGTAGATACGCAGTATTTT.

The V call is TRBV12-3 or TRBV12-4, the J call TRBJ1-2; 7 bases are shared with TRBD1. The CDR3 covers 13 residues. V lost 2 bases, J lost 7 bases, and 4 bases stayed unmatched. The CDR3 DNA sequence: TGTGCCAGCAGTTTATCCCAGGGGGGTGGCTACACCTTC. This encodes CASSLSQGGGYTF.

The genes are TRBV29-1 and TRBJ1-1, with a possible D match to TRBD1 (5 bases). Germline V CDR1 and CDR2: SQVTM, ANQGSEA. The CDR3 contains 14 residues. Trimming cost V 3 bases and J 0 bases, with 11 bases left between them. In nucleotides, the CDR3 is TGCAGCGTTGATCGGGGGGAGATGAACACTGAAGCTTTCTTT. Protein product: CSVDRGEMNTEAFF.

The chain employs TRBV5-1 and TRBJ1-1, with 10 bases identical to TRBD1. This CDR3 contains 16 residues. V shed 1 base, J shed 4 bases, and the junction held 7 bases outside the gene matches. Germline V gene sequence: CDR1 SGHRS, CDR2 YFSETQ. In nucleotides, the CDR3 is TGCGCCAGCAGCTTGCGGGACAGGGGCCTCGGCACTGAAGCTTTCTTT. Amino acid sequence: CASSLRDRGLGTEAFF.

The genes are TRBV19 and TRBJ2-5, with no clear D. This CDR3 is built from 13 residues. V lost 1 base and J 0 bases, leaving 3 bases between the germline ends. Germline CDR1 and CDR2: LNHDA and SQIVND (reference sequence). CDR3 region: CASSIGHQETQYF. CDR3 nucleotide sequence: TGTGCCAGTAGTATAGGGCACCAAGAGACCCAGTACTTC.

The chain carries TRBV5-4 and TRBJ1-1; D might be TRBD1 (6 bases). CDR3 size: 18 residues. Trimming removed 2 bases from V and 1 base from J, with 21 bases in between. CDR1 and CDR2 (germline): SGHNT, YYREEE (reference sequence). For the CDR3, the DNA is TGTGCCAGCAGCTTTGGGCTAGTGGGGGGGGCAGAGAACACTGAAGCTTTCTTT. This translates into CASSFGLVGGAENTEAFF. Complete variable domain (other parts from reference TRBV5-4 and TRBJ1-1): ETGVTQSPTHLIKTRGQQVTLRCSSQSGHNTVSWYQQALGQGPQFIFQYYREEENGRGNFPPRFSGLQFPNYSSELNVNALELDDSALYLCASSFGLVGGAENTEAFFGQGTRLTVV.

The chain joins TRBV15 to TRBJ1-1; D gene unclear. V was clipped by 3 bases and J by 3 bases, with 5 bases between them. The CDR3 sequence is 12 residues long. Germline V gene sequence: CDR1 LNHNV, CDR2 YYDKDF (reference sequence). CDR3 residues: CATSREDTEAFF. In DNA form, the CDR3 reads TGTGCCACCAGCAGGGAGGACACTGAAGCTTTCTTT.

The J gene is TRBJ1-2, the V gene TRBV12-3 or TRBV12-4; 7 bases fit TRBD1. The CDR3 totals 13 residues. V trimming: 7 bases; J trimming: 5 bases; junction bases outside the gene matches: 7. CDR3 coding DNA: TGTGCCAGCAAGAAGGGGGCCGAATATGGCTACACCTTC. This sequence encodes CASKKGAEYGYTF.

The chain employs TRBV2 and TRBJ2-6; D unresolved. Between the trimmed V and J ends, which lost 10 bases and 0 bases, there was a span of 4 bases. Looked up from germline, CDR1 is SNHLY and CDR2 is FYNNEI. The CDR3 contains 12 residues. CDR3 nucleotides: TGTGCCACTACCTCTGGGGCCAACGTCCTGACTTTC. Translating it yields CATTSGANVLTF.

The rearrangement links TRBV3-1 (or the pseudogene TRBV3-2) to TRBJ2-5, with 11 bases fitting TRBD2. Germline trimming cut 4 bases from V and 4 bases from J; bases unmatched to any gene: 2. Germline V lookup: CDR1 LGHDT, CDR2 YNNKEL (reference sequence). The CDR3 extends over 14 amino acids. In nucleotides, the CDR3 is TGTGCCAGCAGCCCGGGACTAGCGGCAGAGACCCAGTACTTC. Its protein product is CASSPGLAAETQYF.

J is TRBJ2-1 and V is TRBV28; TRBD2 aligns across 8 bases. Per the germline V gene, CDR1 is MDHEN and CDR2 is SYDVKM. Losses at the gene ends were 6 bases for V and 4 bases for J; bases not matched to a gene: 2. The CDR3 totals 13 residues. CDR3 nucleotides: TGTGCCAGCAGGTCGGGAGGGTACAATGAGCAGTTCTTC. Translation gives CASRSGGYNEQFF.

This clone has a handful of counts. This chain uses TRBV13 with TRBJ2-1, with D unclear. Germline CDR1 and CDR2: PRHDT and FYEKMQ (reference sequence). Trimming took 1 base from V and 7 from J, leaving 5 bases between them. The length of the CDR3 is 12 residues. The CDR3 DNA reads as TGTGCCAGCAGCTTAGAGAGTAATGAGCAGTTCTTC. Its protein is CASSLESNEQFF.

This clone was seen only once. The J gene is TRBJ1-6, the V gene TRBV2; tentative D call: TRBD1 (5 bases). The germline CDR1 and CDR2 sequences are SNHLY and FYNNEI. The V end lost 3 bases, the J end lost 7 bases, and 13 bases lay between the germline ends. The CDR3 length is 15 residues. Here the CDR3 DNA reads TGTGCCAGCAGTGACGGACCCGGGGGGAATTCACCCCTCCACTTT. Amino acids: CASSDGPGGNSPLHF.

The rearrangement uses TRBV7-9 and TRBJ2-3, with 10 nucleotides matching TRBD2. Germline V gene lookup returns CDR1 SEHNR and CDR2 FQNEAQ (reference sequence). The V gene end was trimmed by 5 bases and the J gene end by 3 bases; junction bases not matched to a gene: 11. The CDR3 is 17 residues long. CDR3 protein: CASSGDLAGGYTDTQYF. The CDR3 nucleotides read TGTGCCAGCAGCGGAGATTTAGCGGGAGGTTATACAGATACGCAGTATTTT.

This clone was seen a single time. CDR3 bases: TGTGCCACCAGCAGAGATCAGGGGAGGGGAAGCTCCTACGAGCAGTACTTC. Its protein is CATSRDQGRGSSYEQYF. The rearrangement uses TRBV15 and TRBJ2-7, with D tentatively TRBD2 (7 bases). The CDR3 covers 17 residues. Trimming removed 0 bases from V and 0 bases from J, with 15 bases in between. Germline loops: CDR1 LNHNV, CDR2 YYDKDF (reference sequence). The full variable domain, with the rest looked up from reference TRBV15 and TRBJ2-7, is DAMVIQNPRYQVTQFGKPVTLSCSQTLNHNVMYWYQQKSSQAPKLLFHYYDKDFNNEADTPDNFQSRRPNTSFCFLDIRSPGLGDTAMYLCATSRDQGRGSSYEQYFGPGTRLTVT.

In the case of this clone: An end of the junction differs from the germline gene, which may be a read error. The chain has TRBV7-7 and TRBJ2-1; D perhaps matches TRBD2 (6 bases). CDR1 is SSHAT, CDR2 FNYEAQ, per germline (reference sequence). The CDR3 extends over 15 amino acids. The CDR3, as DNA: TGTGCTAGCAGCCTGGGAGGCGAGGGTCACAATGAGCAGTTCTTC. This encodes CASSLGGEGHNEQFF.

The table lists this clone with a count of one. This chain connects TRBV5-4 to TRBJ2-4; no clear D gene. Germline CDR1 and CDR2: SGHNT and YYREEE (reference sequence). Trimming took off 4 bases at V and 1 base at J, with 15 bases between the two ends. CDR3 length: 16 residues. The chain's CDR3 is CASSHSQLEAKNIQYF. CDR3 DNA: TGTGCCAGCAGCCACTCCCAGCTAGAGGCCAAAAACATTCAGTACTTC.

The rearrangement uses TRBV30 and TRBJ1-5; TRBD1 aligns across 9 bases. Germline loops: CDR1 GTSNPN, CDR2 SVGIG (reference sequence). Unmatched junction bases numbered 2, after V lost 5 bases and J lost 3 bases. This CDR3 has 13 residues. The CDR3 region is CAWDRGTNQPQHF. The CDR3 nucleotides read TGTGCCTGGGACAGGGGGACCAATCAGCCCCAGCATTTT.

This clone came up a few times. The rearrangement joins TRBV6-4 to TRBJ2-2; D call uncertain. V lost 2 bases to trimming and J lost 1 base, with 5 bases between them. Per germline, CDR1 MRHNA and CDR2 SNTAGT. The CDR3 is 14 residues long. CDR3 bases: TGTGCCAGCAGTGACCAGGAGAACACCGGGGAGCTGTTTTTT. Protein sequence: CASSDQENTGELFF.

This chain uses TRBV27 with TRBJ2-7, with 14 bases aligning to TRBD2. CDR1 is MNHEY and CDR2 is SMNVEV in the germline V gene (reference sequence). This CDR3 is built from 17 residues. The V gene end was trimmed by 6 bases and the J gene end by 0 bases; junction bases not matched to a gene: 7. The CDR3 loop reads CASSRLAGGPLSYEQYF. CDR3 nucleotide sequence: TGTGCCAGCAGCCGACTAGCGGGAGGGCCTCTCTCCTACGAGCAGTACTTC.

V gene TRBV2 combines with J gene TRBJ2-3; 10 bases align to TRBD2. Germline assignment: CDR1 SNHLY and CDR2 FYNNEI. The V segment lost 4 bases and the J segment 10 bases; nucleotides outside the gene matches: 2. The CDR3 spans 12 residues. As DNA, the CDR3 is TGTGCCAGCAGTGGCCTAGCGGGAGCGCAGTATTTT. Translated: CASSGLAGAQYF.

This clone appeared once. V gene TRBV3-1 (or the pseudogene TRBV3-2) combines with J gene TRBJ2-1, with D hard to call. The CDR3 length is 13 residues. V lost 4 bases and J lost 2, with 6 bases in between. The germline CDR1 and CDR2 sequences are LGHDT and YNNKEL (reference sequence). CDR3 sequence reads: CASSPSTYNEQFF. CDR3 in DNA: TGTGCCAGCAGCCCGAGTACCTACAATGAGCAGTTCTTC.